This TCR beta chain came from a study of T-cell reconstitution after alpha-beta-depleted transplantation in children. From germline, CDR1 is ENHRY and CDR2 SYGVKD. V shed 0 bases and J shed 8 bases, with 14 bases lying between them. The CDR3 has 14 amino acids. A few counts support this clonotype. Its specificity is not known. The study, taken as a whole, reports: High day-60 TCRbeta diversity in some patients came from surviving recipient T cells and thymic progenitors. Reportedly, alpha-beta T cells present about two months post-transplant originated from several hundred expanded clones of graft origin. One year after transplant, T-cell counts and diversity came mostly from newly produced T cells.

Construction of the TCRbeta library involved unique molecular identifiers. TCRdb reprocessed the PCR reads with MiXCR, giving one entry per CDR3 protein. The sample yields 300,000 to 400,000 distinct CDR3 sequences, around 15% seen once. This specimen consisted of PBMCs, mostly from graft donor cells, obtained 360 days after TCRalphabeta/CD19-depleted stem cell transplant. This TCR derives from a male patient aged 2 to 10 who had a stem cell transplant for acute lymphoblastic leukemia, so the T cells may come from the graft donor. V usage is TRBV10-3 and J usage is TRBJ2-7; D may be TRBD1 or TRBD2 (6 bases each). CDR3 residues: CAISESSGGGKQYF. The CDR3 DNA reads TGTGCCATCAGTGAGTCATCCGGAGGGGGGAAGCAGTACTTC.